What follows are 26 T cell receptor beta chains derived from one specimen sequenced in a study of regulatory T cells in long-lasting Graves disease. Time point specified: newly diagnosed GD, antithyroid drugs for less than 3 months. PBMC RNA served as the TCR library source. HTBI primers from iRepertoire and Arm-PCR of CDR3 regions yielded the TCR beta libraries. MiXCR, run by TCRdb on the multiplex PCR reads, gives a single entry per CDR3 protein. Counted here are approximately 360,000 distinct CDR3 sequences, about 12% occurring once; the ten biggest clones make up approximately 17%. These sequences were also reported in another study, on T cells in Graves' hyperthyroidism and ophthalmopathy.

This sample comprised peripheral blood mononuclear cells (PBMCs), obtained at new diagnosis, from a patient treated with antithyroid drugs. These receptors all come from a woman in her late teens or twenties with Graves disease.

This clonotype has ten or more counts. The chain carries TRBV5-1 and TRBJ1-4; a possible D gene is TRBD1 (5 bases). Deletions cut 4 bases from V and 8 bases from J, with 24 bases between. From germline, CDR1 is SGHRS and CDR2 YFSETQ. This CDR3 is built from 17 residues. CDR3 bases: TGCGCCAGCAGCCCTACTTTCGGGGGATCTTCATGGGAAAAACTGTTTTTT. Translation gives CASSPTFGGSSWEKLFF.

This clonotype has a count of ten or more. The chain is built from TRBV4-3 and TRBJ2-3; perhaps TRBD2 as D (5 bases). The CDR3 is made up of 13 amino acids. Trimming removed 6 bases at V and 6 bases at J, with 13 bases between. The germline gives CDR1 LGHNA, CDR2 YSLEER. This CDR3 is CASSPEEADTQYF. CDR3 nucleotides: TGCGCCAGCAGTCCTGAGGAGGCGGATACGCAGTATTTT.

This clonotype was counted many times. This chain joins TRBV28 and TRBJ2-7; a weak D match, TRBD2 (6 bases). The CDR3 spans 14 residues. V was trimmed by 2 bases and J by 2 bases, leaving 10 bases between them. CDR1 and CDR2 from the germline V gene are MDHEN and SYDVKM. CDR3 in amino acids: CASSLRTGAYEQYF. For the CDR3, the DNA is TGTGCCAGCAGTTTAAGGACGGGAGCCTACGAGCAGTACTTC.

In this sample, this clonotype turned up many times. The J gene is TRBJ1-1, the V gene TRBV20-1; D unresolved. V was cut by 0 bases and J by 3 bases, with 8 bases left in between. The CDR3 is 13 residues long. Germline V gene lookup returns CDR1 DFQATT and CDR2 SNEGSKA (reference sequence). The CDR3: CSARDKEHTEAFF. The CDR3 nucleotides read TGCAGTGCTAGAGATAAGGAGCACACTGAAGCTTTCTTT.

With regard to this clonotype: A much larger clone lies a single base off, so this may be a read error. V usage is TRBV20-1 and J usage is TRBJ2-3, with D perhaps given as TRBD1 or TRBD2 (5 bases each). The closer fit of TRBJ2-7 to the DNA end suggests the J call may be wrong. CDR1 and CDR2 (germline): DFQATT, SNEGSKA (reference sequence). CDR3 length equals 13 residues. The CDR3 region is CSARRDLSYGQYF. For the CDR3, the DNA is TGCAGTGCTAGAAGGGACCTCTCCTACGGGCAGTACTTC.

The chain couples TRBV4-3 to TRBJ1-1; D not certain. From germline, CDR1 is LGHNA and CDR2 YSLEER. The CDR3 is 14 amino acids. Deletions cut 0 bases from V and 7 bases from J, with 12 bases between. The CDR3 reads CASSQELGRDEAFF. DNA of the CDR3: TGCGCCAGCAGCCAAGAATTAGGTAGGGATGAAGCTTTCTTT.

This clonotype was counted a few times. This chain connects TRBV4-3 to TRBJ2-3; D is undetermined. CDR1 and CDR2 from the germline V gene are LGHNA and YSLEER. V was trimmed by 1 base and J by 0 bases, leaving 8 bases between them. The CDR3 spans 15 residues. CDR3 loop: CASSQVGRSTDTQYF. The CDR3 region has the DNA TGCGCCAGCAGCCAAGTCGGACGGAGCACAGATACGCAGTATTTT.

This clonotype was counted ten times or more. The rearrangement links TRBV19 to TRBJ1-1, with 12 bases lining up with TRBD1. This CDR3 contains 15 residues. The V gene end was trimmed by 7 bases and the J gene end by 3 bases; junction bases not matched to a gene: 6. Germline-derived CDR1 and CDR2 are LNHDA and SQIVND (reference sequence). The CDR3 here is CASTTGTGGYTEAFF. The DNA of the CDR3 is TGTGCCAGTACAACCGGGACAGGGGGCTACACTGAAGCTTTCTTT.

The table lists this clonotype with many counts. The CDR3 DNA follows: TGTGCCATCAGCCCAGCAGGGGCGGGGGAACAGCCCCAGCATTTT. Protein sequence: CAISPAGAGEQPQHF. The rearrangement joins TRBV10-3 to TRBJ1-5; possibly TRBD1 for D (6 bases). Germline CDR1 ENHRY, CDR2 SYGVKD. V lost 6 bases and J lost 7, with 19 bases in between. The CDR3 runs to 15 residues.

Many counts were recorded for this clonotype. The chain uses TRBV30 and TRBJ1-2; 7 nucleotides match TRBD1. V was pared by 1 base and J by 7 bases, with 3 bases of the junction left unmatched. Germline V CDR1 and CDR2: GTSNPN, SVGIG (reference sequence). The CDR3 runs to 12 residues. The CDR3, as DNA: TGTGCCTGGAGTGAAGGGGGCCGTGGCTACACCTTC. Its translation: CAWSEGGRGYTF.

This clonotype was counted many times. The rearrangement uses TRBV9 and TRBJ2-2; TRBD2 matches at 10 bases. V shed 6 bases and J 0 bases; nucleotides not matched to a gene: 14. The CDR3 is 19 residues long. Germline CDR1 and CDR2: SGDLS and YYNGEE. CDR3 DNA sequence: TGTGCCAGCACCCGGGGGCGGCTAGCGGGGGCTCCGAACACCGGGGAGCTGTTTTTT. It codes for CASTRGRLAGAPNTGELFF.

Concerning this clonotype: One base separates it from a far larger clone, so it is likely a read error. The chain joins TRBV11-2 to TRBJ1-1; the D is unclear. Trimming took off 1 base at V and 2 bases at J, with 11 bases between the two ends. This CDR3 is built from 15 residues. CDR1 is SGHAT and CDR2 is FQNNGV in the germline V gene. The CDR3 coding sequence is TGTGCCAGCAGCTTAGTGCCCGTAGTTAACACTGAAGCTTTCTTT. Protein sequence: CASSLVPVVNTEAFF.

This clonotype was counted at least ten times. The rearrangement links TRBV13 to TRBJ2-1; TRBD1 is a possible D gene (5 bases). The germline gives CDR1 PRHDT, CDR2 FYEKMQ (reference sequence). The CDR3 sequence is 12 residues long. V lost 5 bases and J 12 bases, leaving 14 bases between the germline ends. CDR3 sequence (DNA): TGTGCCAGCAGCCGAGACAGTCGTAGGCAGTTCTTC. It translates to CASSRDSRRQFF. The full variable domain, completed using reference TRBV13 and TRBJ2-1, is AAGVIQSPRHLIKEKRETATLKCYPIPRHDTVYWYQQGPGQDPQFLISFYEKMQSDKGSIPDRFSAQQFSDYHSELNMSSLELGDSALYFCASSRDSRRQFFGPGTRLTVL.

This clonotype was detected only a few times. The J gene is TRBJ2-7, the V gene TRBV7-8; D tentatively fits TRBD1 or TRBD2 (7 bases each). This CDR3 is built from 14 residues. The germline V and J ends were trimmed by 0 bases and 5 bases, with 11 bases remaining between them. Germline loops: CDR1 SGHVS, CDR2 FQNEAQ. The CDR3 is CASSLARGTDEQYF. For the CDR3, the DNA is TGTGCCAGCAGCTTAGCGCGGGGGACAGACGAGCAGTACTTC.

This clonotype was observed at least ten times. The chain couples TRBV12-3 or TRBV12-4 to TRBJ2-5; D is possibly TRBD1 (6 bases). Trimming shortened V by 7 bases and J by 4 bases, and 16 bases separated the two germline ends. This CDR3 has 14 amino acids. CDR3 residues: CASTSPGTTETQYF. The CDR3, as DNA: TGTGCCAGCACTAGTCCCGGGACAACAGAGACCCAGTACTTC.

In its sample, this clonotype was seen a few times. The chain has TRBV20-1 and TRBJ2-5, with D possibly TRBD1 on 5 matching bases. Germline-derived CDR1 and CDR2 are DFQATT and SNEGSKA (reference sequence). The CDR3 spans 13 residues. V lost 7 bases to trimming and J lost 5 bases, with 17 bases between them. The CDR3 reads CSGWGRPWETQYF. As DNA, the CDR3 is TGCAGTGGATGGGGCAGGCCTTGGGAGACCCAGTACTTC.

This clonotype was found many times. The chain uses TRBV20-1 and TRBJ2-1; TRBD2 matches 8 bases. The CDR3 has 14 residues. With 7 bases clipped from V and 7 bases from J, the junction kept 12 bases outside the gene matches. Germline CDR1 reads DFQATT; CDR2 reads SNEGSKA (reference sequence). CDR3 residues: CSVETWGLVNEQFF. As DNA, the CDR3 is TGCAGTGTCGAGACGTGGGGACTAGTGAATGAGCAGTTCTTC.

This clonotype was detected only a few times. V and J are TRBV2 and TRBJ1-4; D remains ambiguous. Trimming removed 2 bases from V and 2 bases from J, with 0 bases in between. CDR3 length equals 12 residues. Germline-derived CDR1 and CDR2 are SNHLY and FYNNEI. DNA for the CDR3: TGTGCCAGCAGTGAAACTAATGAAAAACTGTTTTTT. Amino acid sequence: CASSETNEKLFF.

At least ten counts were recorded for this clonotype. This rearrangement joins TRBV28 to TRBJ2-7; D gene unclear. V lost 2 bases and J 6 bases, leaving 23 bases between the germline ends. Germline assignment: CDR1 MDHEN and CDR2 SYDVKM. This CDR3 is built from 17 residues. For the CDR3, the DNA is TGTGCCAGCAGTTTAGTTAGTAGATATAGCTATTCGGGCGAGCAGTACTTC. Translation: CASSLVSRYSYSGEQYF. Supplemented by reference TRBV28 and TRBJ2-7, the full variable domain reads DVKVTQSSRYLVKRTGEKVFLECVQDMDHENMFWYRQDPGLGLRLIYFSYDVKMKEKGDIPEGYSVSREKKERFSLILESASTNQTSMYLCASSLVSRYSYSGEQYFGPGTRLTVT.

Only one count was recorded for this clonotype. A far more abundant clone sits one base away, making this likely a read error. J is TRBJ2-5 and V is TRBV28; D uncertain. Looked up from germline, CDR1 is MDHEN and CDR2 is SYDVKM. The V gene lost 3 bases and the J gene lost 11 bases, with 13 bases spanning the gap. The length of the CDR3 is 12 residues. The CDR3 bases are TGTGCCAGCAGTTTGCGCTACAATGAGCAGTACTTC. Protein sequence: CASSLRYNEQYF.

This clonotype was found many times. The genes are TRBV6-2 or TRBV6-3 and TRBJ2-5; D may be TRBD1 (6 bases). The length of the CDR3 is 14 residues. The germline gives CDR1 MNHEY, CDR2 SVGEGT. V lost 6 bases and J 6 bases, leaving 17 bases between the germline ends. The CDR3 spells CASSVQGTLKTQYF. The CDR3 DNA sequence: TGTGCCAGCAGCGTTCAGGGGACATTAAAGACCCAGTACTTC.

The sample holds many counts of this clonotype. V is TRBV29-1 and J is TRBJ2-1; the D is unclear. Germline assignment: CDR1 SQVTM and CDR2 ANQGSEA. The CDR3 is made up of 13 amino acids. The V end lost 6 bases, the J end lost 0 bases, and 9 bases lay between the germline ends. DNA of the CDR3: TGCAGCGTGAGGACGGACTCCTACAATGAGCAGTTCTTC. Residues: CSVRTDSYNEQFF.

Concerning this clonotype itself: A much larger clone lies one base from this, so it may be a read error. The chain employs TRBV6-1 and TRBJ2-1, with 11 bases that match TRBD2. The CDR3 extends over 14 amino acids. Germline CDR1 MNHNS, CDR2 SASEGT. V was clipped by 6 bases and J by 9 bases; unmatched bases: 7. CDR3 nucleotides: TGTGCCAGCAGAGATAGCGGGAGGGCGGGTGAGCAGTTCTTC. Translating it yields CASRDSGRAGEQFF.

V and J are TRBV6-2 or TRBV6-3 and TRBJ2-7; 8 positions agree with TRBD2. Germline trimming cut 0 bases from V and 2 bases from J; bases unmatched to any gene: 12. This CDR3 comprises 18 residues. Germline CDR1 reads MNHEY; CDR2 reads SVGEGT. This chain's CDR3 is CASSYSPGAGVSTYEQYF. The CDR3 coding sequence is TGTGCCAGCAGTTACTCGCCTGGAGCGGGAGTGTCGACCTACGAGCAGTACTTC.

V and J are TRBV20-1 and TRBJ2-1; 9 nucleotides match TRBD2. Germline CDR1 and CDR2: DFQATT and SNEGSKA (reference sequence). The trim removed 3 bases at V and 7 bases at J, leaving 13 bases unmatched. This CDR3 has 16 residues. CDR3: CSASDEIAGDTNEQFF. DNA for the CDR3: TGCAGTGCTAGTGATGAGATAGCGGGAGATACGAATGAGCAGTTCTTC.

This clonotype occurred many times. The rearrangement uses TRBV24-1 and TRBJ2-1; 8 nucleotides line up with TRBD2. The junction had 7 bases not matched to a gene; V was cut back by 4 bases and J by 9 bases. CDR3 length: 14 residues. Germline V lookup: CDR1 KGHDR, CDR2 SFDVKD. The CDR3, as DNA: TGTGCCACCAGTGACCCGGGAGGGCCTTTTGAGCAGTTCTTC. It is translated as CATSDPGGPFEQFF.